The clone carrying this TCR beta chain was picked up one time. The record originates from a study of T cell responses to AZD1222 COVID-19 vaccine. Deletions cut 7 bases from V and 1 base from J, with 9 bases between. This CDR3 spans 13 amino acids. Germline V CDR1 and CDR2: LNHDA, SQIVND (reference sequence). Produced via immunoSEQ multiplex PCR; TCRdb's table is partial and in-frame only. The table includes approximately 110,000 clones, under 95% detected once. The chain couples TRBV19 to TRBJ2-3; D is unresolved. The TCR originated in an adult in good health. Sequencing used peripheral blood, obtained on day 0 of AZD1222 vaccination. CDR3 region: CASKISGTDTQYF. CDR3 coding DNA: TGTGCCAGTAAAATAAGCGGCACAGATACGCAGTATTTT.